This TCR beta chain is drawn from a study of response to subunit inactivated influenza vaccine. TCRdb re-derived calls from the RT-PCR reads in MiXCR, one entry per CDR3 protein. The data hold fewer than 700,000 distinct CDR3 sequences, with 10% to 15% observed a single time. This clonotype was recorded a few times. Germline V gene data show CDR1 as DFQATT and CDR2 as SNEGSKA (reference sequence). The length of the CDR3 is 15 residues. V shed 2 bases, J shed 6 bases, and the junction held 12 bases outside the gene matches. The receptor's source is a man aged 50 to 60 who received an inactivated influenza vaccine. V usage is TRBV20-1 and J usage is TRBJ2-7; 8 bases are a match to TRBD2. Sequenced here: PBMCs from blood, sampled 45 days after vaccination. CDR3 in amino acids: CSARLPGLVRSEQYF. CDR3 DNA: TGCAGTGCTAGACTACCGGGACTAGTTCGATCCGAGCAGTACTTC.